These 11 T cell receptor beta chains originate from one sample sequenced in a study of blood T cell repertoires in COVID-19. The repertoire was sequenced with immunoSEQ multiplex PCR; TCRdb's copy has only in-frame clones and lacks some. The sample yields over 250,000 clones, about nine tenths seen once. The sample was peripheral blood. These receptors originate from a man aged 55 to 70 who had recovered from COVID-19.

This chain uses TRBV30 with TRBJ1-5; 9 nucleotides align to TRBD1. This CDR3 spans 16 amino acids. V gave up 3 bases and J gave up 0 bases; unmatched junction bases: 6. Germline-derived CDR1 and CDR2 are GTSNPN and SVGIG (reference sequence). CDR3 sequence reads: CAWRAGTGSSNQPQHF. CDR3 coding DNA: TGTGCCTGGAGGGCGGGGACAGGGAGTAGCAATCAGCCCCAGCATTTT.

This rearrangement joins TRBV6-5 to TRBJ2-7, with D uncertain. The CDR3 has 11 amino acids. CDR1 MNHEY and CDR2 SVGAGI come from the germline V gene. V lost 8 bases to trimming and J lost 5 bases, with 10 bases between them. In DNA form, the CDR3 reads TGTGCCAGCGGCTTCATCGACGAGCAGTACTTC. Protein product: CASGFIDEQYF.

The J gene is TRBJ1-2, the V gene TRBV7-2; D is unclear. From germline, CDR1 is SGHTA and CDR2 FQGNSA. With 0 bases removed from V and 5 bases from J, the gap between germline ends came to 10 bases. The CDR3 contains 14 residues. CDR3 in DNA: TGTGCCAGCAGCTTAGCGCGGAAATTTTATGGCTACACCTTC. It yields the protein CASSLARKFYGYTF.

The chain employs TRBV6-5 and TRBJ2-5; possibly TRBD2 for D (5 bases). Trimming cost V 6 bases and J 3 bases, with 11 bases left between them. This CDR3 is built from 13 residues. The germline V gene has CDR1 MNHEY and CDR2 SVGAGI. CDR3: CASRGSGKETQYF. CDR3 coding DNA: TGTGCCAGCAGAGGGTCGGGAAAAGAGACCCAGTACTTC.

The V and J genes are TRBV7-3 and TRBJ2-1; D possibly corresponds to TRBD1 (5 bases). This CDR3 contains 14 residues. Germline-derived CDR1 and CDR2 are SGHTA and FQGTGA. Trimming shortened V by 0 bases and J by 4 bases, and 7 bases separated the two germline ends. The CDR3 sequence is CASSLTAGYNEQFF. The DNA for the CDR3 is TGTGCCAGCAGCTTAACGGCAGGGTACAATGAGCAGTTCTTC.

J is TRBJ2-1 and V is TRBV6-5; D is perhaps TRBD1 (5 bases). Germline lookup yields CDR1 MNHEY and CDR2 SVGAGI. The V end was cut by 0 bases, the J end by 6 bases, with 12 bases between. The CDR3 has 15 residues. CDR3 in amino acids: CASSYSNRLTNEQFF. The DNA of the CDR3 is TGTGCCAGCAGTTACTCGAACAGGCTTACCAATGAGCAGTTCTTC.

The V gene is TRBV6-1, the J gene TRBJ1-1; TRBD1 might be the D (5 bases). The CDR3 runs 16 residues. Germline CDR1 and CDR2: MNHNS and SASEGT. V was clipped by 4 bases and J by 2 bases, with 17 bases between them. This CDR3 reads CASSGRTGILNTEAFF. CDR3 nucleotides: TGTGCCAGCAGTGGTAGAACAGGTATCCTTAACACTGAAGCTTTCTTT.

The CDR3 loop reads CASSLIEYEQYF. In nucleotides, the CDR3 is TGTGCCAGCAGCTTAATCGAGTACGAGCAGTACTTC. This chain links TRBV7-2 with TRBJ2-7; D not certain. CDR3 length equals 12 residues. V was pared by 2 bases and J by 4 bases, with 6 bases between. Germline V gene lookup returns CDR1 SGHTA and CDR2 FQGNSA.

The V gene is TRBV5-1, the J gene TRBJ1-1, with unresolved D. V was trimmed by 4 bases and J by 2 bases, leaving 18 bases between them. The germline V gene has CDR1 SGHRS and CDR2 YFSETQ. The CDR3 is 16 amino acids. Written as DNA, the CDR3 is TGCGCCAGCAGCCCCTCACGCTCGGGGATTAACACTGAAGCTTTCTTT. This sequence encodes CASSPSRSGINTEAFF. Supplemented by reference TRBV5-1 and TRBJ1-1, the full variable domain reads KAGVTQTPRYLIKTRGQQVTLSCSPISGHRSVSWYQQTPGQGLQFLFEYFSETQRNKGNFPGRFSGRQFSNSRSEMNVSTLELGDSALYLCASSPSRSGINTEAFFGQGTRLTVV.

The chain has TRBV4-2 and TRBJ2-7, with TRBD1 matching 9 bases. The V gene end was trimmed by 4 bases and the J gene end by 0 bases; junction bases not matched to a gene: 7. The CDR3 totals 16 residues. Germline V gives CDR1 LGHNA, CDR2 YNFKEQ. This CDR3 is CASSLRGTGSSYEQYF. CDR3 bases: TGTGCCAGCAGCCTAAGAGGGACAGGGAGCTCCTACGAGCAGTACTTC.

The rearrangement joins TRBV5-5 to TRBJ1-4; D is unclear. The V end was cut by 0 bases, the J end by 8 bases, with 8 bases between. Germline V gives CDR1 SGHKS, CDR2 YYEKEE (reference sequence). This CDR3 contains 13 residues. The CDR3 sequence is CASSLDLTEKLFF. In DNA form, the CDR3 reads TGTGCCAGCAGCTTGGATTTGACAGAAAAACTGTTTTTT.